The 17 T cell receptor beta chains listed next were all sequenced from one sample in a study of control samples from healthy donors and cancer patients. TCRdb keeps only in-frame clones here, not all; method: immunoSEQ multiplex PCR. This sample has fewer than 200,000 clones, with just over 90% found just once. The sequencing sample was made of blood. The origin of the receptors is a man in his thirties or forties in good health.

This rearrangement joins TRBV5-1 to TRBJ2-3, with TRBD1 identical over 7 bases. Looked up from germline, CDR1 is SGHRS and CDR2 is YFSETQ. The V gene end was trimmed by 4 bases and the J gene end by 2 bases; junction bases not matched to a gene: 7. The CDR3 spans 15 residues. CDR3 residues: CASSGGQPSTDTQYF. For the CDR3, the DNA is TGCGCCAGCAGCGGGGGACAGCCCTCCACAGATACGCAGTATTTT. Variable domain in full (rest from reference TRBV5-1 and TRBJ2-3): KAGVTQTPRYLIKTRGQQVTLSCSPISGHRSVSWYQQTPGQGLQFLFEYFSETQRNKGNFPGRFSGRQFSNSRSEMNVSTLELGDSALYLCASSGGQPSTDTQYFGPGTRLTVL.

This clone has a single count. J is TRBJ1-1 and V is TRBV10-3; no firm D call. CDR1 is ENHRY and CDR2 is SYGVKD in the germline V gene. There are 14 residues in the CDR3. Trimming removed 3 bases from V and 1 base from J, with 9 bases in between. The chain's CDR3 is CAISERAGNTEAFF. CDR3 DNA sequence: TGTGCCATCAGTGAACGGGCAGGGAACACTGAAGCTTTCTTT.

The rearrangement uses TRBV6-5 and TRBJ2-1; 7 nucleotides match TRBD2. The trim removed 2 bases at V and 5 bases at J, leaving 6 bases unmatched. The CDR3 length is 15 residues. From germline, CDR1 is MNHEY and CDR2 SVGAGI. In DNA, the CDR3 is TGTGCCAGCAGTTACGTCCTAGCGGACAACAATGAGCAGTTCTTC. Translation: CASSYVLADNNEQFF.

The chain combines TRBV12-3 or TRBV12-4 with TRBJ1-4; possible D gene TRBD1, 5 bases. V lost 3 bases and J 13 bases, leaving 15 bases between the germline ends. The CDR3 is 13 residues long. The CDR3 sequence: CASSFQTVRGLFF. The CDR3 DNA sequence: TGTGCCAGCAGTTTTCAGACGGTTAGGGGACTGTTTTTT.

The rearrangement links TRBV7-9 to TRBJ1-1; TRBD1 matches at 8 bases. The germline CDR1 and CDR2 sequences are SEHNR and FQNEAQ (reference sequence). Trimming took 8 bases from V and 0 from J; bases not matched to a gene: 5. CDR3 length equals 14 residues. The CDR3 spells CASEPGQVNTEAFF. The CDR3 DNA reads TGTGCCAGCGAACCGGGACAGGTGAACACTGAAGCTTTCTTT.

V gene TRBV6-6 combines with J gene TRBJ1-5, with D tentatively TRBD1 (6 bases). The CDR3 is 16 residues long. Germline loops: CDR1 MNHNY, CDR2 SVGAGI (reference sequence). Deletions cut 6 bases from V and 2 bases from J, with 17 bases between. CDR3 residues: CASSRSGAGGNQPQHF. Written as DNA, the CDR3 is TGTGCCAGCAGCCGATCAGGGGCAGGTGGCAATCAGCCCCAGCATTTT.

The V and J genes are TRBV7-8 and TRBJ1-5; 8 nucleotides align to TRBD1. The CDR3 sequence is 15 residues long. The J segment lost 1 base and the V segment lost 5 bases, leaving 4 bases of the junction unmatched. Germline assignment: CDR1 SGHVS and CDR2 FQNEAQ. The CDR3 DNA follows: TGTGCCAGCAGCCTGACAGGGGAAAGCAATCAGCCCCAGCATTTT. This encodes CASSLTGESNQPQHF.

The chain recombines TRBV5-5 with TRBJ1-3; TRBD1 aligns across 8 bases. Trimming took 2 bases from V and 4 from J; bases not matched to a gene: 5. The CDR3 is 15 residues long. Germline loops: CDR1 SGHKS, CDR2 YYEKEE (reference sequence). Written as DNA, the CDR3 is TGTGCCAGCAGCTTCACAGGGGGGTTAGGAAACACCATATATTTT. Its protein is CASSFTGGLGNTIYF. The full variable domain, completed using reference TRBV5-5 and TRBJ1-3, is DAGVTQSPTHLIKTRGQQVTLRCSPISGHKSVSWYQQVLGQGPQFIFQYYEKEERGRGNFPDRFSARQFPNYSSELNVNALLLGDSALYLCASSFTGGLGNTIYFGEGSWLTVV.

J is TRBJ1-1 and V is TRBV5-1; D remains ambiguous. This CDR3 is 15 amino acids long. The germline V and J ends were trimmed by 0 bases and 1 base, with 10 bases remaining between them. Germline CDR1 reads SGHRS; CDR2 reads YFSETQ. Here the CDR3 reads CASSLGPRENTEAFF. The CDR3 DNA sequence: TGCGCCAGCAGCTTGGGACCCCGGGAGAACACTGAAGCTTTCTTT. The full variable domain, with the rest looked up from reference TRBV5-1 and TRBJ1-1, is KAGVTQTPRYLIKTRGQQVTLSCSPISGHRSVSWYQQTPGQGLQFLFEYFSETQRNKGNFPGRFSGRQFSNSRSEMNVSTLELGDSALYLCASSLGPRENTEAFFGQGTRLTVV.

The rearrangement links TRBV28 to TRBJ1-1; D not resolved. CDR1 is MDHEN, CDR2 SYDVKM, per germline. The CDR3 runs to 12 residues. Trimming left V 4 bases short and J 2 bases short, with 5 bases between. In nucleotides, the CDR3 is TGTGCCAGCAGTTGGGAAAACACTGAAGCTTTCTTT. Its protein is CASSWENTEAFF.

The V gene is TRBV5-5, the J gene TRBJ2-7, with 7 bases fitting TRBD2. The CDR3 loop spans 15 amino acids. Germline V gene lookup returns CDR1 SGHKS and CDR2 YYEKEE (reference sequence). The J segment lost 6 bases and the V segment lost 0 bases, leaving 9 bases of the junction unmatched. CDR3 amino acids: CASSLVRGDPSEQYF. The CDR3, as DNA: TGTGCCAGCAGCTTGGTCCGGGGGGACCCCTCCGAGCAGTACTTC.

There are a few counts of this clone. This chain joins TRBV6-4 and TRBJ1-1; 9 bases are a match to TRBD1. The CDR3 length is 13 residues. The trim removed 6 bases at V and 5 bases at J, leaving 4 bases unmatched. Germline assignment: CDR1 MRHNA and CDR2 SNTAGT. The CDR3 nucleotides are TGTGCCAGCAGATTAGGACAGGGGACTGAAGCTTTCTTT. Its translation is CASRLGQGTEAFF.

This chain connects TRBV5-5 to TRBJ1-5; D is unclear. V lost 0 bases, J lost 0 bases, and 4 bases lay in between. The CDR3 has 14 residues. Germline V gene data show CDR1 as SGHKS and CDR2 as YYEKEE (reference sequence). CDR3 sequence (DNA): TGTGCCAGCAGCTTGGTAAATAGCAATCAGCCCCAGCATTTT. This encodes CASSLVNSNQPQHF.

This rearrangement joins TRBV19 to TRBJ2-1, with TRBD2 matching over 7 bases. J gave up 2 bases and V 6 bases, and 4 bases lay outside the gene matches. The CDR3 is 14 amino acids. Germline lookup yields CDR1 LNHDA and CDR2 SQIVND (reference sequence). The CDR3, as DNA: TGTGCCAGTAGGCGGGGGAGGGCCTACAATGAGCAGTTCTTC. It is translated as CASRRGRAYNEQFF.

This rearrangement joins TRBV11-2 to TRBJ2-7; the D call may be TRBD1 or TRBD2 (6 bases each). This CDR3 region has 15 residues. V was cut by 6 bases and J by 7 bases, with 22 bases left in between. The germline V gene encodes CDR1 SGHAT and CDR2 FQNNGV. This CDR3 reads CASRTLRGQQIEQYF. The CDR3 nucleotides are TGTGCCAGCAGAACACTCCGGGGGCAGCAAATAGAGCAGTACTTC.

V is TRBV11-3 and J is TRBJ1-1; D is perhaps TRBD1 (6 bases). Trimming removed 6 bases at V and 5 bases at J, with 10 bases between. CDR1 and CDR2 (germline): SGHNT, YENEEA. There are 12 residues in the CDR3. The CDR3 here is CASSGGPTEAFF. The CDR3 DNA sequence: TGTGCCAGCAGTGGGGGGCCGACTGAAGCTTTCTTT.

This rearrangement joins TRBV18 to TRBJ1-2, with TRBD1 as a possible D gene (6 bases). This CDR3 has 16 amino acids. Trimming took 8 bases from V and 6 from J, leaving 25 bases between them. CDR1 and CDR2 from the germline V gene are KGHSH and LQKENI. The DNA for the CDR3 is TGTGCCAGCCGCCTCACCCTAGGACAGCCCAGCCATGGCTACACCTTC. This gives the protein CASRLTLGQPSHGYTF.